Each of the 24 T cell receptor beta chains below was sequenced from the same sample in a study of shared clonotypes between healthy human individuals. The repertoire was sequenced with immunoSEQ multiplex PCR; TCRdb's copy has only in-frame clones and lacks some. The sample holds some 500,000 clones, 95% to 96% seen once. Sequenced: naive CD4+ T cells sorted from blood. Subset denoted: CD45RA+ positively selected. The source of these receptors is a woman younger than 45 in good health.

This rearrangement joins TRBV5-1 to TRBJ2-1, with 7 bases identical to TRBD2. After removal of 0 bases from V and 3 bases from J, the junction contained 3 bases not matched to a gene. Germline V gene lookup returns CDR1 SGHRS and CDR2 YFSETQ. This CDR3 is 15 amino acids long. The CDR3, as DNA: TGCGCCAGCAGCTTGGGCGGGAGTAACTACAATGAGCAGTTCTTC. Encoded protein: CASSLGGSNYNEQFF. The whole variable domain, filled in from reference TRBV5-1 and TRBJ2-1, reads KAGVTQTPRYLIKTRGQQVTLSCSPISGHRSVSWYQQTPGQGLQFLFEYFSETQRNKGNFPGRFSGRQFSNSRSEMNVSTLELGDSALYLCASSLGGSNYNEQFFGPGTRLTVL.

In this sample, this clone turned up once. The chain combines TRBV9 with TRBJ2-3; perhaps TRBD2 as D (5 bases). The CDR3 sequence is 17 residues long. The V end was cut by 3 bases, the J end by 4 bases, with 21 bases between. From germline, CDR1 is SGDLS and CDR2 YYNGEE. The CDR3 DNA follows: TGTGCCAGCAGCGCCGGACTGGGAAACGTTCCCCCAGATACGCAGTATTTT. Translated, it gives CASSAGLGNVPPDTQYF.

The chain links TRBV6-5 to TRBJ1-5; 8 nucleotides match TRBD1. Germline V gene sequence: CDR1 MNHEY, CDR2 SVGAGI. The CDR3 is 15 residues long. Trimming removed 6 bases from V and 6 bases from J; junction bases left unmatched: 10. The CDR3 protein is CASRKDRAEGQPQHF. CDR3 DNA sequence: TGTGCCAGCAGGAAGGACAGGGCAGAGGGTCAGCCCCAGCATTTT.

This rearrangement joins TRBV7-8 to TRBJ2-7; tentative D call: TRBD1 (6 bases). The CDR3 covers 16 residues. Germline CDR1 reads SGHVS; CDR2 reads FQNEAQ. Deletions cut 0 bases from V and 0 bases from J, with 12 bases between. CDR3 amino acids: CASSLAVRDTSYEQYF. CDR3 coding DNA: TGTGCCAGCAGCTTAGCAGTACGGGACACCTCCTACGAGCAGTACTTC.

The V gene is TRBV5-1, the J gene TRBJ1-3; 7 bases match TRBD1. Per germline, CDR1 SGHRS and CDR2 YFSETQ. The junction had 6 bases not matched to a gene; V was cut back by 4 bases and J by 2 bases. This CDR3 contains 15 residues. This CDR3 reads CASSNTGDPGNTIYF. CDR3 bases: TGCGCCAGCAGCAATACAGGGGACCCTGGAAACACCATATATTTT.

This clone was recorded once. The chain recombines TRBV14 with TRBJ2-2; D possibly corresponds to TRBD1 (6 bases). CDR1 and CDR2 from the germline V gene are SGHDN and FVKESK. Deletions cut 2 bases from V and 0 bases from J, with 13 bases between. This CDR3 is 17 amino acids long. Here the CDR3 reads CASSQRGQSANTGELFF. CDR3 bases: TGTGCCAGCAGCCAAAGGGGACAATCTGCGAACACCGGGGAGCTGTTTTTT.

This clone was observed a single time. J is TRBJ1-4 and V is TRBV19, with unresolved D. There are 19 residues in the CDR3. V was trimmed by 4 bases and J by 0 bases, leaving 21 bases between them. Germline loops: CDR1 LNHDA, CDR2 SQIVND (reference sequence). This CDR3 is CASSTLGLRDTATNEKLFF. The CDR3 DNA follows: TGTGCCAGTAGTACCCTAGGACTGCGTGATACTGCAACTAATGAAAAACTGTTTTTT.

V is TRBV7-9 and J is TRBJ2-7; no clear D. The CDR3 covers 17 residues. CDR1 and CDR2 from the germline V gene are SEHNR and FQNEAQ (reference sequence). The CDR3 DNA follows: TGTGCTATAGACCCCAGTCCGGATACCGTAAGCTCCTACGAGCAGTACTTC. Amino acid sequence: CAIDPSPDTVSSYEQYF.

The chain links TRBV2 to TRBJ2-5; 9 positions agree with TRBD1. V shed 6 bases, J shed 4 bases, and the junction held 0 bases outside the gene matches. The CDR3 spans 12 residues. Germline CDR1 is SNHLY and CDR2 is FYNNEI. The CDR3 coding sequence is TGTGCCAGCAGGACAGGGGGAGAGACCCAGTACTTC. This encodes CASRTGGETQYF.

This chain connects TRBV14 to TRBJ2-7; TRBD2 matches at 14 bases. V lost 4 bases to trimming and J lost 7 bases; unmatched junction nucleotides: 9. CDR1 and CDR2 from the germline V gene are SGHDN and FVKESK. The CDR3 runs 16 residues. This chain's CDR3 is CASSRAGLAGVIEQYF. The DNA of the CDR3 is TGTGCCAGCAGCCGCGCGGGACTAGCGGGAGTAATTGAGCAGTACTTC.

The chain is built from TRBV28 and TRBJ2-7; 7 bases are shared with TRBD2. CDR3 length equals 15 residues. The trim removed 6 bases at V and 1 base at J, leaving 9 bases unmatched. Germline loops: CDR1 MDHEN, CDR2 SYDVKM. CDR3 protein: CASRHLGGGSYEQYF. The CDR3 DNA reads as TGTGCCAGCAGACACCTTGGGGGGGGATCCTACGAGCAGTACTTC.

A single count supports this clone. Within the sample, other DNA sequences also encode this same CDR3. The chain employs TRBV18 and TRBJ1-1; D is ambiguous. CDR3 size: 13 residues. V was trimmed by 2 bases and J by 3 bases, leaving 7 bases between them. The germline CDR1 and CDR2 sequences are KGHSH and LQKENI. CDR3 sequence: CASSPVADTEAFF. The CDR3 nucleotides read TGTGCCAGCTCACCAGTGGCGGACACTGAAGCTTTCTTT. Full variable domain (remainder filled in from reference TRBV18 and TRBJ1-1): NAGVMQNPRHLVRRRGQEARLRCSPMKGHSHVYWYRQLPEEGLKFMVYLQKENIIDESGMPKERFSAEFPKEGPSILRIQQVVRGDSAAYFCASSPVADTEAFFGQGTRLTVV.

The V call is TRBV5-8, the J call TRBJ1-2, with D hard to call. The germline V gene encodes CDR1 SGHTS and CDR2 YDEGEE. This CDR3 contains 17 residues. Trimming stripped 3 bases from V and 5 bases from J, with 23 bases between. The CDR3 DNA reads as TGTGCCAGCAGCTGGGTCCGGACGACGGATCTTCTATATGGCTACACCTTC. This gives the protein CASSWVRTTDLLYGYTF.

The V call is TRBV2, the J call TRBJ2-2; D perhaps matches TRBD1 (6 bases). Germline-derived CDR1 and CDR2 are SNHLY and FYNNEI. This CDR3 contains 12 residues. V dropped 8 bases and J dropped 6 bases, with 10 bases sitting between them. In DNA form, the CDR3 reads TGTGCCAGCCACAGGGTGGCCGGGGAGCTGTTTTTT. Its protein product is CASHRVAGELFF. The full variable domain, in which reference TRBV2 and TRBJ2-2 provide the parts outside the CDR3, is EPEVTQTPSHQVTQMGQEVILRCVPISNHLYFYWYRQILGQKVEFLVSFYNNEISEKSEIFDDQFSVERPDGSNFTLKIRSTKLEDSAMYFCASHRVAGELFFGEGSRLTVL.

The rearrangement joins TRBV6-5 to TRBJ2-7; TRBD1 aligns across 10 bases. V lost 1 base, J lost 7 bases, and 7 bases stayed unmatched. CDR1 is MNHEY, CDR2 SVGAGI, per germline. This CDR3 is built from 15 residues. The CDR3 loop reads CASSYYGTGAREQYF. Here the CDR3 DNA reads TGTGCCAGCAGTTACTACGGGACAGGGGCTAGGGAGCAGTACTTC.

The rearrangement links TRBV30 to TRBJ2-2, with 8 bases aligning to TRBD2. Unmatched junction bases numbered 8, after V lost 4 bases and J lost 4 bases. The length of the CDR3 is 15 residues. Germline CDR1 is GTSNPN and CDR2 is SVGIG (reference sequence). DNA for the CDR3: TGTGCCTGGACCGAGGGGCTAGCGGGCACCGGGGAGCTGTTTTTT. Protein product: CAWTEGLAGTGELFF. Supplemented by reference TRBV30 and TRBJ2-2, the full variable domain reads SQTIHQWPATLVQPVGSPLSLECTVEGTSNPNLYWYRQAAGRGLQLLFYSVGIGQISSEVPQNLSASRPQDRQFILSSKKLLLSDSGFYLCAWTEGLAGTGELFFGEGSRLTVL.

This chain links TRBV30 with TRBJ1-4; D is perhaps TRBD1 (6 bases). The V end lost 3 bases, the J end lost 4 bases, and 9 bases lay between the germline ends. The CDR3 has 13 residues. Germline V lookup: CDR1 GTSNPN, CDR2 SVGIG (reference sequence). DNA of the CDR3: TGTGCCTGGAGCCGGGACAATAATGAAAAACTGTTTTTT. Translating it yields CAWSRDNNEKLFF.

This clone was found once. This chain joins TRBV4-1 and TRBJ2-7; D is uncertain. Germline values: CDR1 MGHRA, CDR2 YSYEKL. The V gene lost 3 bases and the J gene lost 3 bases, with 15 bases spanning the gap. The CDR3 is 15 amino acids. The CDR3 sequence: CASSQNSDGFYEQYF. CDR3 in DNA: TGCGCCAGCAGCCAGAACTCGGACGGATTCTACGAGCAGTACTTC.

The V gene is TRBV7-2, the J gene TRBJ2-1; TRBD2 matches at 11 bases. With 10 bases clipped from V and 2 bases from J, the junction kept 10 bases outside the gene matches. The CDR3 runs 16 residues. CDR1 and CDR2 (germline): SGHTA, FQGNSA. The CDR3 DNA is TGTGCCATCCACCAGGGGACTAGCGGTGCCTACAATGAGCAGTTCTTC. It yields the protein CAIHQGTSGAYNEQFF. The whole variable domain, filled in from reference TRBV7-2 and TRBJ2-1, reads GAGVSQSPSNKVTEKGKDVELRCDPISGHTALYWYRQSLGQGLEFLIYFQGNSAPDKSGLPSDRFSAERTGGSVSTLTIQRTQQEDSAVYLCAIHQGTSGAYNEQFFGPGTRLTVL.

J is TRBJ2-5 and V is TRBV5-1; 14 bases line up with TRBD2. Gene TRBJ2-7 matches the end of the DNA better, so the J call may be wrong. CDR1 and CDR2 from the germline V gene are SGHRS and YFSETQ. The CDR3 loop spans 15 amino acids. CDR3 residues: CASSIGTSGSYEQYF. The CDR3 DNA reads as TGCGCCAGCAGCATCGGGACTAGCGGGAGTTACGAGCAGTACTTC.

The chain has TRBV19 and TRBJ2-3; TRBD2 aligns across 7 bases. The CDR3 is made up of 16 amino acids. V dropped 5 bases and J dropped 0; count of bases not matched to a gene: 8. The germline CDR1 and CDR2 sequences are LNHDA and SQIVND (reference sequence). CDR3 protein: CASSSYLAASTDTQYF. CDR3 nucleotide sequence: TGTGCCAGTAGTTCCTACCTAGCGGCGAGCACAGATACGCAGTATTTT.

This chain joins TRBV5-1 and TRBJ2-7; 7 nucleotides align to TRBD1. Germline-derived CDR1 and CDR2 are SGHRS and YFSETQ. The CDR3 has 15 residues. V shed 2 bases and J 2 bases; nucleotides not matched to a gene: 7. This CDR3 is CASSLTGVTAYEQYF. CDR3 nucleotide sequence: TGCGCCAGCAGCTTAACAGGGGTGACGGCCTACGAGCAGTACTTC.

The rearrangement joins TRBV28 to TRBJ2-7, with 11 bases aligning to TRBD2. The CDR3 has 18 residues. Germline CDR1 reads MDHEN; CDR2 reads SYDVKM. V gave up 5 bases and J gave up 2 bases; unmatched junction bases: 14. CDR3 bases: TGTGCCAGCAGTATAAAGCCAATACTAGCGGGAGATCCCTACGAGCAGTACTTC. It specifies CASSIKPILAGDPYEQYF. The full variable domain, in which reference TRBV28 and TRBJ2-7 provide the parts outside the CDR3, is DVKVTQSSRYLVKRTGEKVFLECVQDMDHENMFWYRQDPGLGLRLIYFSYDVKMKEKGDIPEGYSVSREKKERFSLILESASTNQTSMYLCASSIKPILAGDPYEQYFGPGTRLTVT.

J is TRBJ1-5 and V is TRBV5-1; TRBD1 is a possible D gene (6 bases). Germline CDR1 and CDR2: SGHRS and YFSETQ. Trimming took 0 bases from V and 3 from J, leaving 13 bases between them. CDR3 length equals 16 residues. Here the CDR3 DNA reads TGCGCCAGCAGCTTGGCTCCAGGACAGCTCAATCAGCCCCAGCATTTT. Translating gives CASSLAPGQLNQPQHF. The whole variable domain, remainder taken from reference TRBV5-1 and TRBJ1-5, is KAGVTQTPRYLIKTRGQQVTLSCSPISGHRSVSWYQQTPGQGLQFLFEYFSETQRNKGNFPGRFSGRQFSNSRSEMNVSTLELGDSALYLCASSLAPGQLNQPQHFGDGTRLSIL.